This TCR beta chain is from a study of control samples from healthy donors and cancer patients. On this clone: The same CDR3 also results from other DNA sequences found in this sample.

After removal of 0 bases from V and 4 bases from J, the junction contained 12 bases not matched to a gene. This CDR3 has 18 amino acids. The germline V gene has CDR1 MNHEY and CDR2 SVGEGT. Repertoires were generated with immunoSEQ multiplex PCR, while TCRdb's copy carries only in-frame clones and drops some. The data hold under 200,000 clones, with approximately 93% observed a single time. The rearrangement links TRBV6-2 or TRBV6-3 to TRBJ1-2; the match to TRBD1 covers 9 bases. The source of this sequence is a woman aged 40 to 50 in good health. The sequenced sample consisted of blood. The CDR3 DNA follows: TGTGCCAGCAGTTACTCGTCCGCCGGGACAGGGTCTCTCTATGGCTACACCTTC. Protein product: CASSYSSAGTGSLYGYTF.